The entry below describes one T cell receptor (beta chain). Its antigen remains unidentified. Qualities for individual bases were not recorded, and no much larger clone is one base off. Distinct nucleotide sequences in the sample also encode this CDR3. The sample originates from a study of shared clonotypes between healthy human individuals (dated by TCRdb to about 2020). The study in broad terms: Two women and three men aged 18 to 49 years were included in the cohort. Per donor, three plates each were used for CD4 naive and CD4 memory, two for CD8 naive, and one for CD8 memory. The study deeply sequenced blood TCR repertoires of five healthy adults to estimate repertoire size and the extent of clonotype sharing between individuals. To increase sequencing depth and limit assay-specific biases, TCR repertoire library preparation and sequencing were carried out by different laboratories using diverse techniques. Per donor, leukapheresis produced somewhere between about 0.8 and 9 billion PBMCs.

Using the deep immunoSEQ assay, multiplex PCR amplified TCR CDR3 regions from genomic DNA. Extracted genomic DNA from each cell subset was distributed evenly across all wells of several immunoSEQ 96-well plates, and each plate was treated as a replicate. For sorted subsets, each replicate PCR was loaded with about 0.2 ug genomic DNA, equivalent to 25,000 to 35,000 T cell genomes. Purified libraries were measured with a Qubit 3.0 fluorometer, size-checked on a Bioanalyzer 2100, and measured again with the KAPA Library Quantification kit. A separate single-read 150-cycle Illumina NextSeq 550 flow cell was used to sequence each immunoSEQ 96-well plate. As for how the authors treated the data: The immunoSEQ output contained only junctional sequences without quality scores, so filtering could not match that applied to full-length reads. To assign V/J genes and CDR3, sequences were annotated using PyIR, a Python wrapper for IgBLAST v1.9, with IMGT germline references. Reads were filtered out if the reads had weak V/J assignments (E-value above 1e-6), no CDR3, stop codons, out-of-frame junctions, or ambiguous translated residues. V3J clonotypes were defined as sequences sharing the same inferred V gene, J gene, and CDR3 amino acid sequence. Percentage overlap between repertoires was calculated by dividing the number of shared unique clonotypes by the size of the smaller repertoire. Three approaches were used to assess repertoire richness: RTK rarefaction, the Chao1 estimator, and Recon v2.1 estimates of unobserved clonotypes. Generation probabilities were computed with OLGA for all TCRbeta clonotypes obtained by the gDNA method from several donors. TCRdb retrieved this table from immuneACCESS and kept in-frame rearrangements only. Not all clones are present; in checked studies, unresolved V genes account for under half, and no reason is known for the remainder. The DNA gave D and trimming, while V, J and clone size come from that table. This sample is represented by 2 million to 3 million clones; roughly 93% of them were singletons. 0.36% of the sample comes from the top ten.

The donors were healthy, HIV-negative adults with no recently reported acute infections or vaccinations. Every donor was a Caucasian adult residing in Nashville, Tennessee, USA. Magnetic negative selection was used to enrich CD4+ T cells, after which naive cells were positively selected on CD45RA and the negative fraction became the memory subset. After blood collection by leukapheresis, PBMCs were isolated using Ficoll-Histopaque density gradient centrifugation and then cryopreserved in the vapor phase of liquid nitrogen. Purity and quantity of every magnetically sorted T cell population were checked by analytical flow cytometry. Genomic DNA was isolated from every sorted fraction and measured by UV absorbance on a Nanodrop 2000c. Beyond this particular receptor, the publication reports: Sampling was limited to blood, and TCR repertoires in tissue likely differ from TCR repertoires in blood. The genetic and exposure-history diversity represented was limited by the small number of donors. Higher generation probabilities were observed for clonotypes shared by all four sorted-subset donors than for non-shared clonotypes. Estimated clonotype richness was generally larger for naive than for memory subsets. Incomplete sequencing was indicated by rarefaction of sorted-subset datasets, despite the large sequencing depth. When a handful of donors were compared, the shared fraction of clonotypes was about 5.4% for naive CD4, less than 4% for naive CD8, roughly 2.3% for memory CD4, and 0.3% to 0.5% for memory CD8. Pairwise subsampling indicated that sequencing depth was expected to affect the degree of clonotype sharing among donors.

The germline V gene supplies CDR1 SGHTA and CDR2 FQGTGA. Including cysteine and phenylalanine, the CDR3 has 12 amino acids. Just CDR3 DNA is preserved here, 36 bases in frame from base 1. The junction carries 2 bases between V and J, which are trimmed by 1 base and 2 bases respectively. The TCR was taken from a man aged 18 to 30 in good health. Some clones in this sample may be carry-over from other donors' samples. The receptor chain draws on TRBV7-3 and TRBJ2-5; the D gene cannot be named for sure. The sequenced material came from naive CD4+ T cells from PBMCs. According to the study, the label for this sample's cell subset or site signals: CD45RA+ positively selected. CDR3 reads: CASSLNQETQYF. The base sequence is TGTGCCAGCAGCTTAAATCAAGAGACCCAGTACTTC.